This TCR beta chain was recovered during a study of T cell changes during pregnancy in multiple sclerosis (dated by TCRdb to between 2019 and 2020). Concerning the study at large: Changes in the T cell repertoire over the course of pregnancy were examined in this study in women with multiple sclerosis.

V has 4 bases trimmed and J has 3 bases trimmed; junction bases matching no gene number 6. CDR1 and CDR2 (SEHNR, FQNEAQ) derive from the germline V gene (reference sequence). From the cysteine up to the phenylalanine, the CDR3 has a length of 14 residues. Left in the record is the CDR3 DNA by itself, 42 bases read in frame from the first base. A note on this clone: Its antigen target is currently unknown. Per-base qualities were not stored, and no clone one base away is much larger.

Libraries were made using the immunoSEQ multiplex PCR assay. TCRdb took this table from immuneACCESS and kept in-frame rearrangements with V and J called. Such tables lack part of the clones; where checked against another copy, unresolved V genes explain under half of the gap, and the rest is unexplained. This sample comprises around 80,000 clones, approximately 95% of them detected only once. The biggest ten clones account for more than 0.85% of the sample. This chain is built from TRBV7-9 and TRBJ2-7; the junction holds 7 bases that match TRBD1. The starting material was peripheral blood, obtained in the second trimester of pregnancy. The origin of this receptor is a female donor in good health, enrolled as a control in a pregnancy study. The nucleotide sequence reads TGTGCCAGCAGCTCTCGGACAGGAGTCTACGAGCAGTACTTC. Protein translation: CASSSRTGVYEQYF.